This paragraph covers one T cell receptor (beta chain) sequence. The data stem from a study of blood T cell repertoires in COVID-19. The wider study: Acute-phase and convalescent COVID-19 samples originated in the United States, Italy and Spain. PBMCs, B-cell-depleted T cells, or T cells provided the cDNA or gDNA that made up the material.

CDR3 length: 14 residues. Germline CDR1 and CDR2: MNHEY and SVGAGI. Losses at the gene ends were 5 bases for V and 4 bases for J; bases not matched to a gene: 3. Authors' analysis steps: Nucleated cell counts were estimated from reference gene primer amplification. This table comes from immunoSEQ multiplex PCR, and its TCRdb copy is limited to in-frame clones, with some not included. From that table come the V and J calls and clone size; the DNA was used to work out D and trimming. The table shows 300,000 to 350,000 clones, with roughly nine tenths occurring only once. The sequenced sample consisted of peripheral blood. This chain connects TRBV6-5 to TRBJ2-3, with TRBD1 matching over 10 bases. The TCR was taken from an older woman with COVID-19, enrolled during active disease. In DNA form, the CDR3 reads TGTGCCAGCAGTAGCGGACAGGGGGCAGATACGCAGTATTTT. Its translation: CASSSGQGADTQYF.